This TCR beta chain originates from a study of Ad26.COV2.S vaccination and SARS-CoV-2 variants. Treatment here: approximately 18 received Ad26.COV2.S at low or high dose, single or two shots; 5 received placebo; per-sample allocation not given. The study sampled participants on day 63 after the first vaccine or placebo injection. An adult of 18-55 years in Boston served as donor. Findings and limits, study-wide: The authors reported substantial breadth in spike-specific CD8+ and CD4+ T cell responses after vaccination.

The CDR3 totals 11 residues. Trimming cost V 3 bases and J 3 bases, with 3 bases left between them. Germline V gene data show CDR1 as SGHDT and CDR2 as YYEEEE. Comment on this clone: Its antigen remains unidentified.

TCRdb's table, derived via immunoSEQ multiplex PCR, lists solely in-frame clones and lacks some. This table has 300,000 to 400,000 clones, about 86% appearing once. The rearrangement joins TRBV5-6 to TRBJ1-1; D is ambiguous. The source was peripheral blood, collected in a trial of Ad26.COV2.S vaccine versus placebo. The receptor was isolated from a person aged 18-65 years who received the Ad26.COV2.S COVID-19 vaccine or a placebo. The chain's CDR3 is CASSWDTEAFF. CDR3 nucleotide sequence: TGTGCCAGCAGCTGGGACACTGAAGCTTTCTTT. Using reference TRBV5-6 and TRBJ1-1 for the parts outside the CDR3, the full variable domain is DAGVTQSPTHLIKTRGQQVTLRCSPKSGHDTVSWYQQALGQGPQFIFQYYEEEERQRGNFPDRFSGHQFPNYSSELNVNALLLGDSALYLCASSWDTEAFFGQGTRLTVV.